Each of the 22 T cell receptor beta chains below was sequenced from the same sample in a study of blood T cell repertoires in COVID-19. Data came from immunoSEQ multiplex PCR; TCRdb stores just in-frame clones and leaves some out. Found here are over 350,000 clones, approximately 87% of them singletons; the top ten hold around 10%. The source material was PBMCs or T cells enriched from blood (not recorded which). These receptors were collected from a woman between 50 and 59 years old who had recovered from COVID-19.

This chain links TRBV4-3 with TRBJ2-1, with TRBD2 matching over 9 bases. V was pared by 0 bases and J by 8 bases, with 11 bases of the junction left unmatched. The CDR3 length is 17 residues. CDR1 is LGHNA and CDR2 is YSLEER in the germline V gene. CDR3 bases: TGCGCCAGCAGCCAAGATCGCGCGGGGGGGCCGACAGATGAGCAGTTCTTC. This codes for CASSQDRAGGPTDEQFF.

V gene TRBV5-1 combines with J gene TRBJ1-1; 8 nucleotides line up with TRBD1. J lost 6 bases, V lost 3 bases, and 10 bases had no gene match. The V gene's germline CDR1 is SGHRS and CDR2 YFSETQ. The CDR3 totals 15 residues. The CDR3 nucleotides are TGCGCCAGCAGCTCGACAGGGGTGCGGGGCGCTGAAGCTTTCTTT. Its protein is CASSSTGVRGAEAFF. Variable domain in full (rest from reference TRBV5-1 and TRBJ1-1): KAGVTQTPRYLIKTRGQQVTLSCSPISGHRSVSWYQQTPGQGLQFLFEYFSETQRNKGNFPGRFSGRQFSNSRSEMNVSTLELGDSALYLCASSSTGVRGAEAFFGQGTRLTVV.

This chain links TRBV5-6 with TRBJ2-2; TRBD2 is a possible D gene (6 bases). V lost 5 bases, J lost 5 bases, and 16 bases lay in between. Per germline, CDR1 SGHDT and CDR2 YYEEEE. CDR3 length equals 15 residues. The chain's CDR3 is CASSLASALTGELFF. As DNA, the CDR3 is TGTGCCAGCAGTCTAGCTAGCGCCTTAACCGGGGAGCTGTTTTTT.

This chain uses TRBV7-2 with TRBJ1-1, with unresolved D. The CDR3 runs to 14 residues. Germline V gene lookup returns CDR1 SGHTA and CDR2 FQGNSA. Trimming shortened V by 5 bases and J by 5 bases, and 15 bases separated the two germline ends. The CDR3, as DNA: TGTGCCAGCAGCACGGACGGGAGGTTGACTGAAGCTTTCTTT. Protein sequence: CASSTDGRLTEAFF. The full variable domain, with the rest looked up from reference TRBV7-2 and TRBJ1-1, is GAGVSQSPSNKVTEKGKDVELRCDPISGHTALYWYRQSLGQGLEFLIYFQGNSAPDKSGLPSDRFSAERTGGSVSTLTIQRTQQEDSAVYLCASSTDGRLTEAFFGQGTRLTVV.

This clone has a single count. The V and J genes are TRBV11-3 and TRBJ2-3; TRBD1 might be the D (6 bases). Germline V CDR1 and CDR2: SGHNT, YENEEA. Trimming took off 1 base at V and 6 bases at J, with 8 bases between the two ends. The CDR3 spans 13 residues. This CDR3 reads CASSLGGPDTQYF. CDR3 sequence (DNA): TGTGCCAGCAGCTTAGGGGGGCCGGATACGCAGTATTTT.

The sample holds a few counts of this clone. This rearrangement joins TRBV7-6 to TRBJ1-3; no firm D call. The V end lost 1 base, the J end lost 0 bases, and 7 bases lay between the germline ends. Per germline, CDR1 SGHVS and CDR2 FNYEAQ. CDR3 length equals 15 residues. CDR3 bases: TGTGCCAGCAGCTTAGGGGCCAACTCTGGAAACACCATATATTTT. This codes for CASSLGANSGNTIYF.

This clone occurred a few times. The gene calls are TRBV7-8 and TRBJ1-1, with D tentatively TRBD1 (5 bases). The CDR3 runs 16 residues. Germline CDR1 reads SGHVS; CDR2 reads FQNEAQ. Deletions cut 6 bases from V and 0 bases from J, with 17 bases between. The CDR3 nucleotides read TGTGCCAGCAGTTTTTCAAGGACATTCATGAACACTGAAGCTTTCTTT. Translation: CASSFSRTFMNTEAFF.

The chain employs TRBV24-1 and TRBJ1-4, with D perhaps TRBD1 (5 bases). V was trimmed by 4 bases and J by 8 bases, leaving 16 bases between them. This CDR3 has 15 residues. Germline loops: CDR1 KGHDR, CDR2 SFDVKD. CDR3 sequence: CATSDRDSLGEKLFF. The CDR3 bases are TGTGCCACCAGTGACCGGGACTCTTTAGGGGAAAAACTGTTTTTT.

This clone was detected only a few times. The V and J genes are TRBV28 and TRBJ2-1, with D maybe TRBD1 (6 bases). Trimming took off 2 bases at V and 7 bases at J, with 15 bases between the two ends. The CDR3 has 15 amino acids. In germline, CDR1 is MDHEN, CDR2 SYDVKM. CDR3 DNA sequence: TGTGCCAGCAGTTTAAGTCAGGGGTTAGGAAATGAGCAGTTCTTC. Its translation is CASSLSQGLGNEQFF.

The chain is built from TRBV7-8 and TRBJ1-2; D may be TRBD1 (5 bases). Trimming took 1 base from V and 7 from J, leaving 13 bases between them. The CDR3 contains 14 residues. In germline, CDR1 is SGHVS, CDR2 FQNEAQ. DNA of the CDR3: TGTGCCAGCAGCTTAGGAGGAGGGGCGCTTGGCTACACCTTC. Its protein product is CASSLGGGALGYTF.

V and J are TRBV6-1 and TRBJ1-6; tentative D call: TRBD1 (5 bases). CDR3 length: 15 amino acids. Trimming took off 2 bases at V and 8 bases at J, with 13 bases between the two ends. Germline V gives CDR1 MNHNS, CDR2 SASEGT. CDR3 residues: CASSEYNRFDSPLHF. The CDR3 region has the DNA TGTGCCAGCAGTGAATATAACAGGTTCGATTCACCCCTCCACTTT.

The chain carries TRBV19 and TRBJ1-2; D gene unclear. V was trimmed by 4 bases and J by 8 bases, leaving 20 bases between them. The CDR3 covers 15 residues. In germline, CDR1 is LNHDA, CDR2 SQIVND (reference sequence). The chain's CDR3 is CASSRAEGISSGYTF. The DNA for the CDR3 is TGTGCCAGTAGTAGGGCCGAAGGGATATCTAGCGGCTACACCTTC.

The chain has TRBV5-6 and TRBJ1-6; 9 bases agree with TRBD1. This CDR3 comprises 12 residues. Germline trimming cut 4 bases from V and 17 bases from J; bases unmatched to any gene: 7. Germline V CDR1 and CDR2: SGHDT, YYEEEE. The DNA of the CDR3 is TGTGCCAGCAGCCCGGGACAGGGTCCTGTCCACTTT. Its translation: CASSPGQGPVHF.

This clone was counted once. J is TRBJ1-1 and V is TRBV2, with 9 bases aligning to TRBD1. Germline V gene lookup returns CDR1 SNHLY and CDR2 FYNNEI. The J segment lost 5 bases and the V segment lost 5 bases, leaving 6 bases of the junction unmatched. The CDR3 is made up of 14 amino acids. Here the CDR3 reads CASSTGTGNTEAFF. CDR3 DNA sequence: TGTGCCAGCAGTACCGGGACAGGGAATACTGAAGCTTTCTTT.

At least ten counts were recorded for this clone. The genes are TRBV27 and TRBJ2-2; 7 nucleotides align to TRBD2. Trimming took 0 bases from V and 11 from J; bases not matched to a gene: 9. In germline, CDR1 is MNHEY, CDR2 SMNVEV (reference sequence). This CDR3 region has 15 residues. DNA of the CDR3: TGTGCCAGCAGTTTATCGGGAGGGATCATAAGTGAGCTGTTTTTT. Translation: CASSLSGGIISELFF.

This rearrangement joins TRBV19 to TRBJ2-7; 12 bases are shared with TRBD1. In germline, CDR1 is LNHDA, CDR2 SQIVND (reference sequence). The J segment lost 7 bases and the V segment lost 4 bases, leaving 11 bases of the junction unmatched. This CDR3 is built from 16 residues. The CDR3 reads CASSTKPGQGAREQYF. CDR3 coding DNA: TGTGCCAGTAGTACCAAGCCGGGACAGGGGGCGCGGGAGCAGTACTTC.

Here the CDR3 reads CASSQAGTRRQYF. The CDR3, as DNA: TGTGCCAGCAGCCAGGCGGGGACTCGGAGGCAGTACTTC. The chain couples TRBV14 to TRBJ2-7, with D maybe TRBD2 (6 bases). The V end lost 3 bases, the J end lost 9 bases, and 15 bases lay between the germline ends. The CDR3 is 13 amino acids. Germline loops: CDR1 SGHDN, CDR2 FVKESK.

This chain joins TRBV18 and TRBJ2-7; possibly TRBD1 for D (5 bases). Per the germline V gene, CDR1 is KGHSH and CDR2 is LQKENI. The CDR3 totals 14 residues. V lost 3 bases and J lost 2, with 11 bases in between. The CDR3 region has the DNA TGTGCCAGCTCACCGACAGCCTTAACCTACGAGCAGTACTTC. Residues: CASSPTALTYEQYF.

The rearrangement joins TRBV3-1 (or the pseudogene TRBV3-2) to TRBJ1-2; 11 positions agree with TRBD1. V dropped 3 bases and J dropped 4; count of bases not matched to a gene: 7. The CDR3 length is 16 residues. Per germline, CDR1 LGHDT and CDR2 YNNKEL (reference sequence). CDR3 nucleotide sequence: TGTGCCAGCAGCCAGGGTCGGGACAGGGGGGGCTATGGCTACACCTTC. This gives the protein CASSQGRDRGGYGYTF.

A single count supports this clone. V gene TRBV7-2 combines with J gene TRBJ2-5; D is unresolved. The CDR3 covers 12 residues. The germline gives CDR1 SGHTA, CDR2 FQGNSA. V was pared by 7 bases and J by 3 bases, with 9 bases between. CDR3 nucleotide sequence: TGTGCCAGCAATCGTGCTAAAGAGACCCAGTACTTC. Translating it yields CASNRAKETQYF.

CDR3 residues: CASSPGLSSEQYF. The CDR3 DNA reads TGTGCCAGCTCACCAGGGTTGTCTAGCGAGCAGTACTTC. The J gene is TRBJ2-7, the V gene TRBV18; D unclear. V dropped 2 bases and J dropped 6 bases, with 11 bases sitting between them. The germline V gene encodes CDR1 KGHSH and CDR2 LQKENI. The CDR3 covers 13 residues.

The rearrangement uses TRBV18 and TRBJ2-7; possible D gene TRBD2, 7 bases. V was pared by 3 bases and J by 2 bases, with 17 bases between. This CDR3 spans 16 amino acids. Germline V gene data show CDR1 as KGHSH and CDR2 as LQKENI. The CDR3 reads CASSPAGAGVPYEQYF. The CDR3 region has the DNA TGTGCCAGCTCACCGGCGGGGGCAGGGGTTCCCTACGAGCAGTACTTC.